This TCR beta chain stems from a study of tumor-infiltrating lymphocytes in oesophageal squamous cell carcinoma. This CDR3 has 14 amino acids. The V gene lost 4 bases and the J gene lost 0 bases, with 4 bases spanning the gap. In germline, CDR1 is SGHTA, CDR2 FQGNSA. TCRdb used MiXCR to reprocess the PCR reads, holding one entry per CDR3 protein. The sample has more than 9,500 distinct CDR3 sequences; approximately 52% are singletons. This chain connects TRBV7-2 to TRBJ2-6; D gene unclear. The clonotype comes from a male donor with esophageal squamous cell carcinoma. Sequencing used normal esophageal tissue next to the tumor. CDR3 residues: CASSWDSGANVLTF. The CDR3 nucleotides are TGTGCCAGCAGCTGGGACTCTGGGGCCAACGTCCTGACTTTC.